This T cell receptor beta chain was documented in a study of PD-1 blockade in classical Hodgkin lymphoma. All patients relapsed after autologous stem cell transplantation, and brentuximab vedotin exposure varied. With 6 bases clipped from V and 3 bases from J, the junction kept 8 bases outside the gene matches. This CDR3 has 15 residues. Germline-derived CDR1 and CDR2 are MNHNS and SASEGT. The assay was immunoSEQ multiplex PCR, and TCRdb's table has in-frame clones only and misses some. Of tens of thousands of clones in the sample, about 86% were seen once. V usage is TRBV6-1 and J usage is TRBJ1-5, with 7 nucleotides matching TRBD1. The sample was peripheral blood mononuclear cells (PBMCs), taken before the second cycle of nivolumab. The receptor comes from a human donor with classical Hodgkin lymphoma. The CDR3, as DNA: TGTGCCAGCAGCAAAAGGGGGCTTGACAATCAGCCCCAGCATTTT. Protein: CASSKRGLDNQPQHF.